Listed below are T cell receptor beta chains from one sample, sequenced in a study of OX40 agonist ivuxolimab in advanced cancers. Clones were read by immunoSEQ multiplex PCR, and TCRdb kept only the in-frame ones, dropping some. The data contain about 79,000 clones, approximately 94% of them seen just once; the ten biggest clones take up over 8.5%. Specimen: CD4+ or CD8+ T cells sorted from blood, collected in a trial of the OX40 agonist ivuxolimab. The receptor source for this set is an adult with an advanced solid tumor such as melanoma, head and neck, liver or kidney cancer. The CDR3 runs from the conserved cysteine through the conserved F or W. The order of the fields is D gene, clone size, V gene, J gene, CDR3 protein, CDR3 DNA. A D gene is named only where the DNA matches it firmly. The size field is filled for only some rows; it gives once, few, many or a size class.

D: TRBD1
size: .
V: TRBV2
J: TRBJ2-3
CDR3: CASSEGWATGIKDTQYF
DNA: TGTGCCAGCAGTGAAGGCTGGGCGACAGGGATTAAAGATACGCAGTATTTT

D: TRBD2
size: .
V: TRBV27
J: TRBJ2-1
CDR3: CAIDPGLAGLLVVNEQFF
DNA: TGTGCCATCGATCCGGGACTAGCGGGATTGCTTGTGGTCAATGAGCAGTTCTTC

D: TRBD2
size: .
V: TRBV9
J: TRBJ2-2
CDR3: CASSPSSGGDTGELFF
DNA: TGTGCCAGCAGCCCCTCTAGCGGGGGGGACACCGGGGAGCTGTTTTTT

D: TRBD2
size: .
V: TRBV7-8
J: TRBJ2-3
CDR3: CASSLITSVPRSTDTQYF
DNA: TGTGCCAGCAGCTTAATAACTAGCGTCCCCCGCTCCACAGATACGCAGTATTTT

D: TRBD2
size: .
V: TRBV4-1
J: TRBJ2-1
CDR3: CASSQEPPPGLAGATYNEQFF
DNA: TGCGCCAGCAGCCAAGAGCCCCCCCCGGGACTAGCGGGAGCTACCTACAATGAGCAGTTCTTC

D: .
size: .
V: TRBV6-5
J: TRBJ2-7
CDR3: CASSSPVGEQYF
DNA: TGTGCCAGCAGTTCCCCGGTGGGCGAGCAGTACTTC

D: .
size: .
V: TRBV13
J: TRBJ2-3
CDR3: CASSFRTDTQYF
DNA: TGTGCCAGCAGCTTCCGCACAGATACGCAGTATTTT

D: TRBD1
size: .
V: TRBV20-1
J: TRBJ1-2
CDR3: CSAQGAWGYTF
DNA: TGCAGTGCCCAGGGGGCCTGGGGCTACACCTTC

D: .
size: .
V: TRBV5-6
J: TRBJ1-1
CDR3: CASSLPRQLNTEAFF
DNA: TGTGCCAGCAGCTTGCCGAGGCAGTTGAACACTGAAGCTTTCTTT

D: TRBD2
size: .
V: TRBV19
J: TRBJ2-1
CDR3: CASSITSGGSYNEQFF
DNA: TGTGCCAGTAGTATCACTAGCGGGGGTTCCTACAATGAGCAGTTCTTC

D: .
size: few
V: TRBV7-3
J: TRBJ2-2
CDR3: CASSPGQGETGELFF
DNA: TGTGCCAGCAGTCCCGGGCAGGGAGAGACCGGGGAGCTGTTTTTT

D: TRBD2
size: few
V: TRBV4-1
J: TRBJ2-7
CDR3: CASSTSGGAYEQYF
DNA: TGCGCCAGCTCGACTAGCGGGGGGGCCTACGAGCAGTACTTC

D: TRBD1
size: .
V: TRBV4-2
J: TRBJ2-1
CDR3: CASSQVTRGQGFNEQFF
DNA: TGTGCCAGCAGCCAAGTCACGAGGGGACAGGGTTTCAATGAGCAGTTCTTC

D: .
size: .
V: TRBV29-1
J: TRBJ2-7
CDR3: CSADNSYEQYF
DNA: TGCAGCGCCGACAACTCCTACGAGCAGTACTTC

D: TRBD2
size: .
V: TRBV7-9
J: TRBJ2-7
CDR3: CASSPRTSGRANEQYF
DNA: TGTGCCAGCAGCCCTCGGACTAGCGGGAGGGCGAATGAGCAGTACTTC

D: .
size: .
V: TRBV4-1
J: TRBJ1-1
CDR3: CASSQDRGGGGTEAFF
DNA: TGCGCCAGCAGCCAAGATAGGGGGGGAGGAGGCACTGAAGCTTTCTTT

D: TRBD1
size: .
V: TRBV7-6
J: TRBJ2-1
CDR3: CASSYPRVDRGLQIHNEQFF
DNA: TGTGCCAGCAGCTACCCAAGAGTTGACAGGGGCCTACAAATACATAATGAGCAGTTCTTC

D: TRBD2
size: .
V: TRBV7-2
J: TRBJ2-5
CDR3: CASSPDRDYSAETQYF
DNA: TGTGCCAGCAGCCCCGACCGGGACTACTCCGCAGAGACCCAGTACTTC

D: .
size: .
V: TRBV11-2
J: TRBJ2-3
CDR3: CASSRTWGVQSTDTQYF
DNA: TGTGCCAGCAGCAGGACCTGGGGCGTTCAAAGCACAGATACGCAGTATTTT

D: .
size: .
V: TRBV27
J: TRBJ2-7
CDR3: CASSFGPSSYEQYF
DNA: TGTGCCAGCAGTTTTGGGCCAAGCTCCTACGAGCAGTACTTC

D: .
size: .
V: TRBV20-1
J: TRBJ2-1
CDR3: CSARLINEQFF
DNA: TGCAGTGCTAGACTAATCAATGAGCAGTTCTTC

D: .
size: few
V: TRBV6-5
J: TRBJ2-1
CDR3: CASSLRSYNEQFF
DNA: TGTGCCAGCAGTCTCAGGAGCTACAATGAGCAGTTCTTC

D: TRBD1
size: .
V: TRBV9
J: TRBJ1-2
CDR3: CASSETGLGGYTF
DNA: TGTGCCAGCAGCGAGACAGGGTTGGGTGGCTACACCTTC

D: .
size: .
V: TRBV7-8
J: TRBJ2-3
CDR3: CASSFRGPTDTQYF
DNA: TGTGCCAGCAGCTTTCGCGGGCCCACAGATACGCAGTATTTT

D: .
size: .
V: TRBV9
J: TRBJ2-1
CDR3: CASSVGLSVNEQFF
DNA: TGTGCCAGCAGCGTGGGTCTCAGCGTCAATGAGCAGTTCTTC

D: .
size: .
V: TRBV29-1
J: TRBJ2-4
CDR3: CSVGGNNENIQYF
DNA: TGCAGCGTAGGGGGTAACAACGAAAACATTCAGTACTTC

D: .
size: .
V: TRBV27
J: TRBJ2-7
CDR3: CASSPPPVVTNYEQYF
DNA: TGTGCCAGCAGTCCCCCTCCGGTAGTAACCAACTACGAGCAGTACTTC

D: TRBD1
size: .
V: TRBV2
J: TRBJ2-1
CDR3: CASSHLSYRGVHNEQFF
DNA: TGTGCCAGCAGTCATCTCTCCTACAGGGGGGTACACAATGAGCAGTTCTTC

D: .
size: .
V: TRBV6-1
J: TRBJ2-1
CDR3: CASSGPAGASYNEQFF
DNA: TGTGCCAGCAGTGGACCTGCAGGGGCATCCTACAATGAGCAGTTCTTC

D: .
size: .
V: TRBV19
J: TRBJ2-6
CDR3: CASSFGPGSWANVLTF
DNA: TGTGCCAGTAGTTTCGGCCCAGGGTCCTGGGCCAACGTCCTGACTTTC

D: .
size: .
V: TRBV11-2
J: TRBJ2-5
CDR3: CASSPWGETQYF
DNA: TGTGCCAGCAGCCCTTGGGGAGAGACCCAGTACTTC

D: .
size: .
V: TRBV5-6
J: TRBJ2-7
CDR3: CASSLAPGAKDYEQYF
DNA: TGTGCCAGCAGCTTGGCCCCAGGGGCCAAGGACTACGAGCAGTACTTC

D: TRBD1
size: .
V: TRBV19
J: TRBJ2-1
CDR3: CASSPGTGNEQFF
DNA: TGTGCCAGTAGTCCAGGGACAGGCAATGAGCAGTTCTTC

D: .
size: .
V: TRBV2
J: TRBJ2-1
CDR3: CASSYIGTGIRDEQFF
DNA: TGTGCCAGCAGCTACATAGGTACCGGGATCAGGGATGAGCAGTTCTTC

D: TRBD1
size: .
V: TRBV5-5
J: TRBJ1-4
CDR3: CASSPGTGRGEKLFF
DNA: TGTGCCAGCAGCCCCGGGACAGGGAGAGGAGAAAAACTGTTTTTT

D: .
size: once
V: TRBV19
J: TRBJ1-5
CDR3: CASSMIGDQPQHF
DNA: TGTGCCAGTAGTATGATCGGGGATCAGCCCCAGCATTTT

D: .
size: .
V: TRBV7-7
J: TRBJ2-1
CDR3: CASSLVLALNFRKAYNEQFF
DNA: TGTGCCAGCAGCTTAGTCCTAGCGCTCAATTTTCGGAAGGCCTACAATGAGCAGTTCTTC

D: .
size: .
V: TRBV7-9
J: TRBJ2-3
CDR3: CASSLGQGWIDTQYF
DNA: TGTGCCAGCAGCTTAGGCCAGGGGTGGATAGATACGCAGTATTTT

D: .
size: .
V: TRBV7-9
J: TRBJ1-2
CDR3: CASSSPGPRIYGYTF
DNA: TGTGCCAGCAGCTCCCCCGGACCGAGAATTTATGGCTACACCTTC

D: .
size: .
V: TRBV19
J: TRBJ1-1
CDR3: CASSIVEKSEAFF
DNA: TGTGCCAGTAGTATCGTGGAGAAGTCTGAAGCTTTCTTT

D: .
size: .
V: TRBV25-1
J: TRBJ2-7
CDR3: CASSGYEQYF
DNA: TGTGCCAGCAGTGGTTACGAGCAGTACTTC

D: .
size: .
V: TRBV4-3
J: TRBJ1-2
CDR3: CASSQDRSAGYGYTF
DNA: TGCGCCAGCAGCCAAGATAGGTCGGCGGGCTATGGCTACACCTTC

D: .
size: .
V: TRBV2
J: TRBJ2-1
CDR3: CASRVTYNEQFF
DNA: TGTGCCAGCAGGGTCACCTACAATGAGCAGTTCTTC

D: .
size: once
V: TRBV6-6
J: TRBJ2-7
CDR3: CASSYYRGDYEQYF
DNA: TGTGCCAGCAGTTACTACCGCGGGGACTACGAGCAGTACTTC

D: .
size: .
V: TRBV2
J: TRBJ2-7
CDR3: CASSVGLDGDEQYF
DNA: TGTGCCAGCAGTGTAGGTCTGGACGGGGACGAGCAGTACTTC

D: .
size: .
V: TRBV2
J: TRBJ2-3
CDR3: CASSEGPAWTTDTQYF
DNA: TGTGCCAGCAGTGAGGGTCCGGCCTGGACTACAGATACGCAGTATTTT